The entry below describes one TCR beta chain. This sample is part of a study of shared clonotypes between healthy human individuals. Deep-level assay runs were performed. Sequenced by immunoSEQ multiplex PCR; TCRdb stores in-frame clones only, minus some. The sample lists roughly 2.2 million clones, around 90% seen once, with roughly 0.34% in the top ten. The CDR3 spans 14 residues. Germline CDR1 SGHRS, CDR2 YFSETQ. With 3 bases removed from V and 4 bases from J, the gap between germline ends came to 13 bases. The sample taken for sequencing was naive CD4+ T cells from PBMCs. Noted subset: CD45RA+ positively selected. The TCR sequence derives from a man aged 18 to 29 in good health. Some clones in this sample may be carry-over from other donors' samples. This chain joins TRBV5-1 and TRBJ1-2; no firm D call. The CDR3, as DNA: TGCGCCAGCAGCTCGTCGGGCGGCTCCTATGGCTACACCTTC. It translates to CASSSSGGSYGYTF.